A single sample gave rise to the 8 T cell receptor beta chains below, sequenced in a study of OX40 agonist ivuxolimab in advanced cancers. The assay was immunoSEQ multiplex PCR, and TCRdb's table has in-frame clones only and misses some. The sample shows about 86,000 clones, 70% to 90% of them seen only once. The source was CD4+ or CD8+ T cells sorted from blood, collected in a trial of the OX40 agonist ivuxolimab. The receptors originated from an adult with an advanced solid tumor such as melanoma, head and neck, liver or kidney cancer.

The V and J genes are TRBV18 and TRBJ1-2; D is uncertain. Looked up from germline, CDR1 is KGHSH and CDR2 is LQKENI. V lost 2 bases and J 8 bases, leaving 12 bases between the germline ends. The CDR3 length is 13 residues. CDR3 sequence (DNA): TGTGCCAGCTCACCAAGGAGCACTTCGGGCTACACCTTC. Its protein product is CASSPRSTSGYTF.

V gene TRBV19 combines with J gene TRBJ2-1, with D perhaps matching TRBD2 (7 bases). Looked up from germline, CDR1 is LNHDA and CDR2 is SQIVND (reference sequence). The V end was cut by 9 bases, the J end by 1 base, with 10 bases between. The CDR3 is 13 residues long. The CDR3 DNA is TGTGCCAGCGGGGGGCTTTCCTACAATGAGCAGTTCTTC. Encoded protein: CASGGLSYNEQFF.

The genes are TRBV6-5 and TRBJ1-5, with no clear D. The CDR3 has 14 amino acids. Trimming left V 5 bases short and J 2 bases short, with 10 bases between. Per germline, CDR1 MNHEY and CDR2 SVGAGI. The CDR3: CASSPVSGNQPQHF. Written as DNA, the CDR3 is TGTGCCAGCAGTCCAGTAAGTGGCAATCAGCCCCAGCATTTT.

This chain's CDR3 is CASSLAGVTDTQYF. CDR3 DNA: TGTGCCAGCAGCCTAGCGGGAGTCACAGATACGCAGTATTTT. The chain links TRBV9 to TRBJ2-3; 10 positions match TRBD2. The CDR3 loop spans 14 amino acids. The germline CDR1 and CDR2 sequences are SGDLS and YYNGEE. Trimming cost V 4 bases and J 2 bases; bases outside gene matches: 1. Filled out from reference TRBV9 and TRBJ2-3, the complete variable domain reads DSGVTQTPKHLITATGQRVTLRCSPRSGDLSVYWYQQSLDQGLQFLIQYYNGEERAKGNILERFSAQQFPDLHSELNLSSLELGDSALYFCASSLAGVTDTQYFGPGTRLTVL.

This sequence joins TRBV6-1 and TRBJ2-7; possibly TRBD1 for D (5 bases). The CDR3 is 14 residues long. With 3 bases removed from V and 2 bases from J, the gap between germline ends came to 11 bases. Germline V CDR1 and CDR2: MNHNS, SASEGT. Here the CDR3 reads CASSDSGAPYEQYF. DNA of the CDR3: TGTGCCAGCAGTGATAGTGGGGCCCCCTACGAGCAGTACTTC.

The rearrangement links TRBV6-9 to TRBJ2-2; tentatively, D is TRBD2 (5 bases). This CDR3 contains 18 residues. Trimming pared 6 bases from V and 2 bases from J, leaving 22 bases between. Germline V gene data show CDR1 as MNHGY and CDR2 as SVAAGI. CDR3 sequence (DNA): TGTGCCAGCAGGATGGAGTCTAGCAGCTACAAAAACACCGGGGAGCTGTTTTTT. Translation gives CASRMESSSYKNTGELFF.

This rearrangement joins TRBV30 to TRBJ2-3; 11 bases align to TRBD2. The J segment lost 5 bases and the V segment lost 0 bases, leaving 10 bases of the junction unmatched. The germline gives CDR1 GTSNPN, CDR2 SVGIG (reference sequence). The CDR3 is 17 residues long. CDR3 region: CAWSVLWGSGREDTQYF. The CDR3 nucleotides read TGTGCCTGGAGTGTTCTCTGGGGTAGCGGGAGGGAAGATACGCAGTATTTT. Drawing the rest from reference TRBV30 and TRBJ2-3, the complete variable domain is SQTIHQWPATLVQPVGSPLSLECTVEGTSNPNLYWYRQAAGRGLQLLFYSVGIGQISSEVPQNLSASRPQDRQFILSSKKLLLSDSGFYLCAWSVLWGSGREDTQYFGPGTRLTVL.

The chain joins TRBV7-2 to TRBJ1-2; perhaps TRBD1 as D (5 bases). Germline lookup yields CDR1 SGHTA and CDR2 FQGNSA. This CDR3 has 14 amino acids. Trimming removed 5 bases at V and 4 bases at J, with 14 bases between. This chain's CDR3 is CASSQRGGSYGYTF. CDR3 nucleotides: TGTGCCAGCAGCCAGCGTGGGGGGTCCTATGGCTACACCTTC.